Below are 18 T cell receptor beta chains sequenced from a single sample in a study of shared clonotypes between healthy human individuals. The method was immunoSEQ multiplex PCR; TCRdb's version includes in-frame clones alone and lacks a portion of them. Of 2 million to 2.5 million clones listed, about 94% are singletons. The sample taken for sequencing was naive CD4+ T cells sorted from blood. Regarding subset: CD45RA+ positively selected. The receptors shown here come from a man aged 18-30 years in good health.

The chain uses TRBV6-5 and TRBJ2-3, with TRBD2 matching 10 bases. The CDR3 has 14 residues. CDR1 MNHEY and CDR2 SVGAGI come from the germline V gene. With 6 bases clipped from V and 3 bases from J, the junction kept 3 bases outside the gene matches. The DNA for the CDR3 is TGTGCCAGCAGGGAGACTAGCGGGACAGATACGCAGTATTTT. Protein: CASRETSGTDTQYF.

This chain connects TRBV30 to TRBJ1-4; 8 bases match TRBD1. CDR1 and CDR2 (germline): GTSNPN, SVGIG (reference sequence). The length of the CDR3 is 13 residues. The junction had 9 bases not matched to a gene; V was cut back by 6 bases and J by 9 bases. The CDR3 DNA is TGTGCCTGCCGGAGACAGGGGATAAAAAAACTGTTTTTT. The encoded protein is CACRRQGIKKLFF.

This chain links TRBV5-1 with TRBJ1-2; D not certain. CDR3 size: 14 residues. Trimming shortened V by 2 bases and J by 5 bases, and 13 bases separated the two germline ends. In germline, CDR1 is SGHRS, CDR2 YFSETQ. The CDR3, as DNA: TGCGCCAGCAGCTTCGCCCCGTCTGGATATGGCTACACCTTC. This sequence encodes CASSFAPSGYGYTF.

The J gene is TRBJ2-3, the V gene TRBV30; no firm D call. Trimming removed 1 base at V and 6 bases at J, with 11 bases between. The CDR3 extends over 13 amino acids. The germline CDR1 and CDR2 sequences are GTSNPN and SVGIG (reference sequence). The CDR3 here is CAWSAGSPDTQYF. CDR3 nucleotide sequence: TGTGCCTGGAGTGCCGGGTCCCCCGATACGCAGTATTTT.

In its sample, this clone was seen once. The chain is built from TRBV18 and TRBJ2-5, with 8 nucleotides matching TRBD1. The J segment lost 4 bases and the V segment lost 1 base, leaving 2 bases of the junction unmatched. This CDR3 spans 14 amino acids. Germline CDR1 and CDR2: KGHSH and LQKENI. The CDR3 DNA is TGTGCCAGCTCACCACTTGACAGGGGAGAGACCCAGTACTTC. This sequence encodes CASSPLDRGETQYF.

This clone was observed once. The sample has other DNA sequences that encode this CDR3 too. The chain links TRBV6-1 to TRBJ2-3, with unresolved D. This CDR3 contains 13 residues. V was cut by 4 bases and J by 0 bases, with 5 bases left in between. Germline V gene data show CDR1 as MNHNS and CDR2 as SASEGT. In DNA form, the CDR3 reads TGTGCCAGCAGTGCGGACAGCACAGATACGCAGTATTTT. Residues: CASSADSTDTQYF.

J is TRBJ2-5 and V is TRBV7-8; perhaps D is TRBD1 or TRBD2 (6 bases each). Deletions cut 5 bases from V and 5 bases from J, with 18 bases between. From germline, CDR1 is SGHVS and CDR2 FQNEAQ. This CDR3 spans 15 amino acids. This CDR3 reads CASSMRGGGLETQYF. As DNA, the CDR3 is TGTGCCAGCAGCATGCGAGGGGGAGGTTTGGAGACCCAGTACTTC.

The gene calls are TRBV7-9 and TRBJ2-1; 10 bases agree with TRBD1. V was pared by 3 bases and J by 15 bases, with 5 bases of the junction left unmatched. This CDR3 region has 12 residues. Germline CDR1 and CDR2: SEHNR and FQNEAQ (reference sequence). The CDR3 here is CASSLAGQGLFF. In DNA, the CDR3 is TGTGCCAGCAGCTTGGCGGGACAGGGGTTGTTCTTC.

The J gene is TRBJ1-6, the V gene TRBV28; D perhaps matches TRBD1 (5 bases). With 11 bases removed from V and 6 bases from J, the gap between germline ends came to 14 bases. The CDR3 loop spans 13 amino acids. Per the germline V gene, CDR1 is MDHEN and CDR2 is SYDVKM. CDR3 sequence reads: CAGFGGGNSPLHF. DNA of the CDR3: TGTGCCGGATTTGGGGGAGGTAATTCACCCCTCCACTTT.

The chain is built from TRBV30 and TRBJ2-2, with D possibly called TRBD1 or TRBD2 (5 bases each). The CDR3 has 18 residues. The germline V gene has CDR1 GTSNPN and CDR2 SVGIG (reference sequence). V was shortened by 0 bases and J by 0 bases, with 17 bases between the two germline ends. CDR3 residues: CAWSVGQWGYSNTGELFF. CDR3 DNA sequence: TGTGCCTGGAGTGTCGGTCAATGGGGGTATTCGAACACCGGGGAGCTGTTTTTT.

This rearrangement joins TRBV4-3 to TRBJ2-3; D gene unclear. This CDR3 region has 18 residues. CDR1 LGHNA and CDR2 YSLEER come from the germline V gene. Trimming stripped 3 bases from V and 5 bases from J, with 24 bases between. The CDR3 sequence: CASSHSPPQPGSQDTQYF. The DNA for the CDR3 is TGCGCCAGCAGCCACAGCCCTCCCCAGCCCGGGTCCCAAGATACGCAGTATTTT.

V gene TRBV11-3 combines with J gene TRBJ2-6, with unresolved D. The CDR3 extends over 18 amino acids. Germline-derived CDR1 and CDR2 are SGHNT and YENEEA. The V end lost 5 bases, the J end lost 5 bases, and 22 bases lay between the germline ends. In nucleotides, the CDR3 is TGTGCCAGCAGCAGGACGCAATCTCGACAAAGTCGGGCCAACGTCCTGACTTTC. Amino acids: CASSRTQSRQSRANVLTF. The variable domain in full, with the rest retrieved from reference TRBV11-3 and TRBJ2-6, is EAGVVQSPRYKIIEKKQPVAFWCNPISGHNTLYWYLQNLGQGPELLIRYENEEAVDDSQLPKDRFSAERLKGVDSTLKIQPAELGDSAVYLCASSRTQSRQSRANVLTFGAGSRLTVL.

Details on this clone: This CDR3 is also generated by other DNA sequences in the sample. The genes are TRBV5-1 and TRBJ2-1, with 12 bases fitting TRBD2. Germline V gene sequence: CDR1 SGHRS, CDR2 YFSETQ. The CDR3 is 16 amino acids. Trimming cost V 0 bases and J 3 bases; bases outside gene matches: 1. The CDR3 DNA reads TGCGCCAGCAGCTTGGCGACTAGCGGGAGCTACAATGAGCAGTTCTTC. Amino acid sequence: CASSLATSGSYNEQFF.

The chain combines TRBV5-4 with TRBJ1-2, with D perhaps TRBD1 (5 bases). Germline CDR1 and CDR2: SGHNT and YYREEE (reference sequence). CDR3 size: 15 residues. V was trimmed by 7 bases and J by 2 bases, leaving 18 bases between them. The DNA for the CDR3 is TGTGCCAGCTTCGGGCCCGGGACTGGGAACTATGGCTACACCTTC. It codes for CASFGPGTGNYGYTF. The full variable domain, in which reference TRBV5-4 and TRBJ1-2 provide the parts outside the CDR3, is ETGVTQSPTHLIKTRGQQVTLRCSSQSGHNTVSWYQQALGQGPQFIFQYYREEENGRGNFPPRFSGLQFPNYSSELNVNALELDDSALYLCASFGPGTGNYGYTFGSGTRLTVV.

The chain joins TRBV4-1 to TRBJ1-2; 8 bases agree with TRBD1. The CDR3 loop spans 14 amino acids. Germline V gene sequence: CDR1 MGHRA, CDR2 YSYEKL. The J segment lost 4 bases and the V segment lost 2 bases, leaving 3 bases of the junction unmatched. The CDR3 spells CASSQLDRAYGYTF. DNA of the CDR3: TGCGCCAGCAGCCAACTGGACAGGGCCTATGGCTACACCTTC.

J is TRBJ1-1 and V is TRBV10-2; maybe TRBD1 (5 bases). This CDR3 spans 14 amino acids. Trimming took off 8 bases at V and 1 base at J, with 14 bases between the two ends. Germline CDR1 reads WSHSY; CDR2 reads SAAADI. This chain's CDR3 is CASRGTGSNTEAFF. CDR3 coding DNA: TGCGCCAGCCGGGGGACTGGCTCGAACACTGAAGCTTTCTTT.

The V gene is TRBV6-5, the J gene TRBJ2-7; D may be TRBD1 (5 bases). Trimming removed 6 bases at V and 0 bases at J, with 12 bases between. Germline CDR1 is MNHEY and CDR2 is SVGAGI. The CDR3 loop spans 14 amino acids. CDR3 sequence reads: CASSRQRSSYEQYF. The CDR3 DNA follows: TGTGCCAGCAGCCGACAGAGGAGCTCCTACGAGCAGTACTTC.

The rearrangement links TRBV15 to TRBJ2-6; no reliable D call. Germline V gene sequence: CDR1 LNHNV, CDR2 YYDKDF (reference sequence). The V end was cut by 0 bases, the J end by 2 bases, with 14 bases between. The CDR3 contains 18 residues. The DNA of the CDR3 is TGTGCCACCAGCAGAGATGGTACAGAACTCCCTGGGGCCAACGTCCTGACTTTC. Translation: CATSRDGTELPGANVLTF.